The entry below describes one T cell receptor (beta chain). In the original analysis: Using reference gene primer amplification, nucleated cell counts were estimated. Clones were sequenced by immunoSEQ multiplex PCR, and TCRdb holds only the in-frame ones, with some missing. The V and J calls and clone size were taken over from that table, and D and trimming were inferred from the DNA. This repertoire shows fewer than 350,000 clones, about nine tenths found once; its top ten account for about 2%. In terms of age and location, participants ranged from roughly 18 to 90 years and lived in about 25 US areas. Assignment of participants to cohorts was predicated upon participant-reported clinical history. The sample originates from a study of blood T cell repertoires in COVID-19. Germline-derived CDR1 and CDR2 are SGHNT and YYREEE (reference sequence). The CDR3 extends over 15 amino acids. V lost 7 bases, J lost 5 bases, and 8 bases stayed unmatched.

V and J are TRBV5-4 and TRBJ2-2; 10 positions match TRBD2. Sequenced sample: PBMCs or T cells enriched from blood (not recorded which). The TCR was taken from a woman between 40 and 50 years old with acute COVID-19. In DNA, the CDR3 is TGTGCCAGCTACTCGGGACTAGCGTCGACCGGGGAGCTGTTTTTT. It is translated as CASYSGLASTGELFF.